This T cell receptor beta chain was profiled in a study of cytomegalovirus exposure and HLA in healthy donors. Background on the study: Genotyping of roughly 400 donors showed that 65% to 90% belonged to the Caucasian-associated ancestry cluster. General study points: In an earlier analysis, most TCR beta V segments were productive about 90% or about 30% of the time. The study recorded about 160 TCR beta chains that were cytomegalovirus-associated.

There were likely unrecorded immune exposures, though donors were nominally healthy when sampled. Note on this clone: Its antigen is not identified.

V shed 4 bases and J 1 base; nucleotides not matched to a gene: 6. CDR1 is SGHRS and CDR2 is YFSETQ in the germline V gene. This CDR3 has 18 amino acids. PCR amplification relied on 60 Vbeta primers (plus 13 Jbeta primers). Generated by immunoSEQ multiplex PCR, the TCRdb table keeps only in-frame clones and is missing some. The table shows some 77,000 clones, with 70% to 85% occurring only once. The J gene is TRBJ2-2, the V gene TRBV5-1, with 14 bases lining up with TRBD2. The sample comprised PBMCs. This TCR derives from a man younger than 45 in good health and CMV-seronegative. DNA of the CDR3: TGCGCCAGCAGCCCCGGGACTAGCGGGGGCCTGAACACCGGGGAGCTGTTTTTT. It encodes CASSPGTSGGLNTGELFF.